Described below is a single T cell receptor (beta chain) sequence and its context. The target antigen is unknown. This record comes from a study of cytomegalovirus exposure and HLA in healthy donors. General study results and limits: TCR beta sequences numbering around 15,000 were associated with HLA alleles at 0.05 false discovery rate in a later analysis. Analysis was carried out at a later point, and it linked a missense DCLRE1C variant to TCR beta V- and J-gene trimming. Later on, an analysis showed TCR association rates differing by HLA locus, with DRB1 the most and HLA-C the fewest. Later work found most CMV-associated TCR beta chains apparently HLA-restricted.

13 Jbeta primers and 60 Vbeta primers were used for the PCR. Clones were sequenced by immunoSEQ multiplex PCR, and TCRdb holds only the in-frame ones, with some missing. Here the sample spans about 40,000 clones, 55% to 75% being singletons. CDR1 is SGHTS, CDR2 YDEGEE, per germline. The V gene end was trimmed by 2 bases and the J gene end by 3 bases; junction bases not matched to a gene: 15. This CDR3 spans 18 amino acids. The clonotype originates from a man aged 45 to 65 in good health and CMV-seropositive. This chain uses TRBV5-8 with TRBJ2-3, with 7 bases aligning to TRBD2. Specimen: PBMCs. CDR3 protein: CASSLGWLASGETDTQYF. Here the CDR3 DNA reads TGTGCCAGCAGCTTAGGGTGGTTGGCAAGCGGGGAAACAGATACGCAGTATTTT.